Following are 20 T cell receptor beta chains from one sample sequenced in a study of OX40 agonist ivuxolimab in advanced cancers. TCRdb's copy holds only in-frame clones and misses some; the assay was immunoSEQ multiplex PCR. The sample lists tens of thousands of clones, about 80% seen once, with roughly 1.9% in the top ten. The specimen was CD4+ or CD8+ T cells sorted from blood, collected in a trial of the OX40 agonist ivuxolimab. The receptors come from an adult with an advanced solid tumor such as melanoma, head and neck, liver or kidney cancer.

This clone has just one count. The J gene is TRBJ2-1, the V gene TRBV9; 9 nucleotides align to TRBD1. This CDR3 is 17 amino acids long. Germline loops: CDR1 SGDLS, CDR2 YYNGEE. The junction had 7 bases not matched to a gene; V was cut back by 3 bases and J by 0 bases. CDR3 protein: CASSASLGQGSYNEQFF. The CDR3 nucleotides read TGTGCCAGCAGCGCCTCGCTGGGACAGGGCTCCTACAATGAGCAGTTCTTC. Based on the CDR3 plus reference TRBV9 and TRBJ2-1, the full variable domain is DSGVTQTPKHLITATGQRVTLRCSPRSGDLSVYWYQQSLDQGLQFLIQYYNGEERAKGNILERFSAQQFPDLHSELNLSSLELGDSALYFCASSASLGQGSYNEQFFGPGTRLTVL.

This clone was detected only a few times. J is TRBJ1-5 and V is TRBV21-1. TRBV21-1 is shown as a pseudogene. This CDR3 contains 14 residues. The CDR3 DNA follows: TGTGCCAGCAGCAAAGCTGTTGGCAATCAGCCCCAGCATTTT. Its translation is CASSKAVGNQPQHF.

The rearrangement joins TRBV5-1 to TRBJ1-4; D perhaps matches TRBD1 (5 bases). The CDR3 loop spans 15 amino acids. Trimming shortened V by 4 bases and J by 5 bases, and 15 bases separated the two germline ends. Germline CDR1 is SGHRS and CDR2 is YFSETQ. CDR3 DNA: TGCGCCAGCAGCCTAGGGACCGAGAGAAATGAAAAACTGTTTTTT. Translated, it gives CASSLGTERNEKLFF. Looking up the rest from reference TRBV5-1 and TRBJ1-4 gives the full variable domain: KAGVTQTPRYLIKTRGQQVTLSCSPISGHRSVSWYQQTPGQGLQFLFEYFSETQRNKGNFPGRFSGRQFSNSRSEMNVSTLELGDSALYLCASSLGTERNEKLFFGSGTQLSVL.

The J gene is TRBJ1-5, the V gene TRBV19; D is ambiguous. CDR1 LNHDA and CDR2 SQIVND come from the germline V gene (reference sequence). V was trimmed by 3 bases and J by 7 bases, leaving 10 bases between them. The CDR3 is 13 residues long. As DNA, the CDR3 is TGTGCCAGTAGTATCCAATCGGGGCAGCCCCAGCATTTT. Encoded protein: CASSIQSGQPQHF.

The chain joins TRBV19 to TRBJ1-5; weak D call: TRBD1 (6 bases). V gave up 6 bases and J gave up 0 bases, with 12 bases separating them. CDR3 size: 15 residues. The V gene's germline CDR1 is LNHDA and CDR2 SQIVND (reference sequence). The CDR3 sequence: CASRTNRDSNQPQHF. DNA of the CDR3: TGTGCCAGTAGAACTAACAGGGATAGCAATCAGCCCCAGCATTTT.

The chain has TRBV5-1 and TRBJ1-1; TRBD1 might be the D (5 bases). V shed 6 bases and J shed 8 bases, with 17 bases lying between them. This CDR3 spans 13 amino acids. CDR1 is SGHRS, CDR2 YFSETQ, per germline. Here the CDR3 DNA reads TGCGCCAGCATTACGGGGGTTGGCACAGAAGCTTTCTTT. It translates to CASITGVGTEAFF.

V and J are TRBV5-4 and TRBJ1-2; a weak D match, TRBD1 (5 bases). Deletions cut 3 bases from V and 3 bases from J, with 18 bases between. The CDR3 totals 16 residues. Germline-derived CDR1 and CDR2 are SGHNT and YYREEE (reference sequence). CDR3 sequence: CASSWKMGVVDYGYTF. As DNA, the CDR3 is TGTGCCAGCAGCTGGAAAATGGGGGTGGTGGACTATGGCTACACCTTC.

The chain has TRBV5-1 and TRBJ1-2; TRBD1 aligns across 12 bases. CDR3 length: 16 residues. Germline assignment: CDR1 SGHRS and CDR2 YFSETQ. V gave up 10 bases and J gave up 3 bases; unmatched junction bases: 13. The CDR3 DNA follows: TGCGCCCCCGACCGGGACAGGGGGCGTCGGGACTATGGCTACACCTTC. It codes for CAPDRDRGRRDYGYTF.

The chain couples TRBV7-9 to TRBJ1-3, with D uncertain. The germline V and J ends were trimmed by 1 base and 0 bases, with 13 bases remaining between them. Germline CDR1 and CDR2: SEHNR and FQNEAQ (reference sequence). The CDR3 sequence is 17 residues long. The CDR3 is CASSLVGGQSSGNTIYF. In nucleotides, the CDR3 is TGTGCCAGCAGCTTAGTAGGCGGGCAGAGCTCTGGAAACACCATATATTTT. Supplemented by reference TRBV7-9 and TRBJ1-3, the full variable domain reads DTGVSQNPRHKITKRGQNVTFRCDPISEHNRLYWYRQTLGQGPEFLTYFQNEAQLEKSRLLSDRFSAERPKGSFSTLEIQRTEQGDSAMYLCASSLVGGQSSGNTIYFGEGSWLTVV.

The chain joins TRBV5-3 to TRBJ1-5, with unresolved D. TRBV5-3 is annotated as an ORF whose role is uncertain. The V gene lost 0 bases and the J gene lost 4 bases, with 14 bases spanning the gap. The CDR3 totals 16 residues. The CDR3 DNA is TGTGCCAGAAGCTTGGACGTCTATCCGTATAATCAGCCCCAGCATTTT. Protein sequence: CARSLDVYPYNQPQHF.

The chain is built from TRBV6-1 and TRBJ1-2; TRBD1 is a possible D gene (6 bases). The germline V gene has CDR1 MNHNS and CDR2 SASEGT. V shed 5 bases and J shed 7 bases, with 14 bases lying between them. The CDR3 length is 13 residues. As DNA, the CDR3 is TGTGCCAGCAGTCAGGACAGAGCGGCTGGCTACACCTTC. It specifies CASSQDRAAGYTF.

The chain joins TRBV21-1 to TRBJ2-5; the D call TRBD1 from the table was never checked on the DNA. TRBV21-1 is annotated as a pseudogene. CDR3 length equals 18 residues. Here the CDR3 DNA reads TGTGCCAGCAGCAACGGACGGGACAGGGGGCGGTTTGGAGAGACCCAGTACTTC. Translation gives CASSNGRDRGRFGETQYF.

V gene TRBV4-2 combines with J gene TRBJ1-6; D is possibly TRBD1 (5 bases). Germline V gene sequence: CDR1 LGHNA, CDR2 YNFKEQ. CDR3 length: 15 amino acids. Trimming took off 1 base at V and 7 bases at J, with 11 bases between the two ends. This chain's CDR3 is CASSQVRGMNSPLHF. The CDR3 nucleotides are TGTGCCAGCAGCCAAGTGCGGGGGATGAATTCACCCCTCCACTTT.

V gene TRBV6-5 combines with J gene TRBJ2-7; a weak D match, TRBD1 (5 bases). Germline lookup yields CDR1 MNHEY and CDR2 SVGAGI. The CDR3 length is 12 residues. The V end was cut by 6 bases, the J end by 0 bases, with 6 bases between. This CDR3 is CASRTASYEQYF. Here the CDR3 DNA reads TGTGCCAGCAGGACAGCCTCCTACGAGCAGTACTTC.

This clone was seen only once. The chain combines TRBV7-2 with TRBJ1-4, with D uncertain. V was pared by 1 base and J by 6 bases, with 0 bases between. The CDR3 runs 11 residues. Germline V gene data show CDR1 as SGHTA and CDR2 as FQGNSA. The CDR3 DNA reads as TGTGCCAGCAGCTTAGATGAAAAACTGTTTTTT. Protein product: CASSLDEKLFF.

Details on this clone: Other DNA sequences in the same sample also yield this CDR3. The chain combines TRBV4-2 with TRBJ1-2; D may be TRBD1 (6 bases). The V end was cut by 0 bases, the J end by 4 bases, with 9 bases between. CDR1 is LGHNA and CDR2 is YNFKEQ in the germline V gene. There are 14 residues in the CDR3. CDR3 residues: CASSQDQGSYGYTF. The DNA of the CDR3 is TGTGCCAGCAGCCAAGATCAGGGGAGCTATGGCTACACCTTC.

The J gene is TRBJ1-2, the V gene TRBV7-2; TRBD1 agrees at 7 bases. J was trimmed by 8 bases and V by 4 bases; bases with no gene match: 16. The CDR3 sequence is 16 residues long. Germline V gene lookup returns CDR1 SGHTA and CDR2 FQGNSA. The CDR3 DNA reads TGTGCCAGCAGCTCTGGACAGGTGATGTGGAGTGGAGGCTACACCTTC. It specifies CASSSGQVMWSGGYTF. The whole variable domain, filled in from reference TRBV7-2 and TRBJ1-2, reads GAGVSQSPSNKVTEKGKDVELRCDPISGHTALYWYRQSLGQGLEFLIYFQGNSAPDKSGLPSDRFSAERTGGSVSTLTIQRTQQEDSAVYLCASSSGQVMWSGGYTFGSGTRLTVV.

J is TRBJ1-1 and V is TRBV29-1; D unresolved. CDR1 is SQVTM and CDR2 is ANQGSEA in the germline V gene. This CDR3 contains 10 residues. The V and J ends lost 3 bases and 13 bases respectively, with 12 bases between them. The CDR3 reads CSVDEDFFFF. CDR3 in DNA: TGCAGCGTTGATGAAGATTTCTTTTTCTTT.

The chain carries TRBV28 and TRBJ2-7; D gene unclear. V was clipped by 2 bases and J by 0 bases, with 8 bases between them. From germline, CDR1 is MDHEN and CDR2 SYDVKM. CDR3 length: 14 residues. CDR3 amino acids: CASSLETDSYEQYF. The CDR3 DNA reads TGTGCCAGCAGTTTAGAAACGGACTCCTACGAGCAGTACTTC.

This clone has more than one count but fewer than ten. The chain uses TRBV19 and TRBJ1-5, with D hard to call. Germline loops: CDR1 LNHDA, CDR2 SQIVND (reference sequence). Trimming shortened V by 5 bases and J by 0 bases, and 11 bases separated the two germline ends. The length of the CDR3 is 15 residues. CDR3 nucleotide sequence: TGTGCCAGTAGTTTTGTCATTGTTAGCAATCAGCCCCAGCATTTT. Encoded protein: CASSFVIVSNQPQHF.